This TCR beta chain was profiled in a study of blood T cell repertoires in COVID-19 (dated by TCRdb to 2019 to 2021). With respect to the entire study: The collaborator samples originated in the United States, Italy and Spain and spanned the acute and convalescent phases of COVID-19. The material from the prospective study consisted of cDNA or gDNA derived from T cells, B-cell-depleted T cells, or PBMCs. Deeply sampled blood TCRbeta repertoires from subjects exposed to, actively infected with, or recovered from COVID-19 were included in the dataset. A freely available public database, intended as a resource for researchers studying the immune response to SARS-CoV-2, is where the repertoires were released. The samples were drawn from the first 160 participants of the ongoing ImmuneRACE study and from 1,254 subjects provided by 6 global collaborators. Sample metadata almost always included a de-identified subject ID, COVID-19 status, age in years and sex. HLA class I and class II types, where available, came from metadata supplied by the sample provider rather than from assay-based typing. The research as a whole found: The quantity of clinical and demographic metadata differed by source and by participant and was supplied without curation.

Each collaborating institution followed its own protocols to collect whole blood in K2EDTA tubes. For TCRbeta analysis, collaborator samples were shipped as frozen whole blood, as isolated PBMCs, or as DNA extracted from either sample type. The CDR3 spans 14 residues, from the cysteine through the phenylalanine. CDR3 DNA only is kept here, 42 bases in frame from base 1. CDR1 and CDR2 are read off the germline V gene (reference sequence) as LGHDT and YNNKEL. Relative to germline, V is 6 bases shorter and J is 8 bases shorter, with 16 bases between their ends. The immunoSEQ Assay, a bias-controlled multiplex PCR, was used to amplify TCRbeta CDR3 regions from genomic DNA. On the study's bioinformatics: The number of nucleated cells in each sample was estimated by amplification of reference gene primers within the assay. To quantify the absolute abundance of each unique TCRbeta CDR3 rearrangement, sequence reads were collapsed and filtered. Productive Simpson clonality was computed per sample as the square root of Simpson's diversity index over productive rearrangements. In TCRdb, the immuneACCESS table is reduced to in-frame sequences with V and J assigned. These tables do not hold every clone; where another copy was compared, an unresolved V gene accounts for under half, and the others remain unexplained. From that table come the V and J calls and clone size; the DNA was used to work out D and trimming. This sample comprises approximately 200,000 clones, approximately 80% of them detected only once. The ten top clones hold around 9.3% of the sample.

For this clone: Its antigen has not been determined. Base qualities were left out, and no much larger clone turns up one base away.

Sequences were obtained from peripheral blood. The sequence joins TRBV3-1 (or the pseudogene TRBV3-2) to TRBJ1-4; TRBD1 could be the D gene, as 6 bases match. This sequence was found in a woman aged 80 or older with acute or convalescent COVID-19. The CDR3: CASSRDNLGEKLFF. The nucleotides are TGTGCCAGCAGTCGGGACAACTTAGGGGAAAAACTGTTTTTT.